A single sample is the source of the 10 T cell receptor beta chains below, sequenced in a study of response to subunit inactivated influenza vaccine. TCRdb used MiXCR to reprocess the RT-PCR reads, holding one entry per CDR3 protein. There are approximately 500,000 distinct CDR3 sequences in the sample; about an eighth occur only once, and roughly 13% lies in the top ten. This specimen was PBMCs from blood, taken roughly 47 days after vaccination. The receptors were gathered from a man aged 45-60 years who received an inactivated influenza vaccine.

In its sample, this clonotype was seen a few times. The chain couples TRBV12-3 or TRBV12-4 to TRBJ2-3, with D unclear. The CDR3 totals 12 residues. V lost 6 bases to trimming and J lost 3 bases, with 7 bases between them. CDR3 loop: CASRRLTDTQYF. The CDR3 DNA reads as TGTGCCAGCAGGCGGCTTACAGATACGCAGTATTTT.

The rearrangement joins TRBV29-1 to TRBJ2-2; 14 positions agree with TRBD2. Germline CDR1 reads SQVTM; CDR2 reads ANQGSEA. CDR3 length equals 18 residues. V gave up 1 base and J gave up 5 bases; unmatched junction bases: 9. CDR3 loop: CSVEGATSGGAATGELFF. The CDR3 coding sequence is TGCAGCGTTGAAGGGGCGACTAGCGGGGGGGCGGCGACCGGGGAGCTGTTTTTT.

The chain recombines TRBV5-5 with TRBJ2-3, with D perhaps TRBD2 (5 bases). The CDR3 covers 15 residues. The V and J ends lost 0 bases and 2 bases respectively, with 10 bases between them. The germline V gene encodes CDR1 SGHKS and CDR2 YYEKEE (reference sequence). CDR3 sequence: CASSLERLITDTQYF. For the CDR3, the DNA is TGTGCCAGCAGCTTGGAGCGGCTGATCACAGATACGCAGTATTTT.

The gene calls are TRBV11-2 and TRBJ2-7; the D gene is possibly TRBD2 (6 bases). This CDR3 spans 17 amino acids. Trimming left V 5 bases short and J 4 bases short, with 24 bases between. The germline V gene encodes CDR1 SGHAT and CDR2 FQNNGV. The DNA for the CDR3 is TGTGCCAGCAGCCCCCCAAGGGGCGGGATACCGGAATACGAGCAGTACTTC. It specifies CASSPPRGGIPEYEQYF.

This clonotype was seen many times. The V gene is TRBV29-1, the J gene TRBJ1-5; D is possibly TRBD1 (5 bases). The CDR3 has 11 amino acids. CDR1 SQVTM and CDR2 ANQGSEA come from the germline V gene. The germline V and J ends were trimmed by 6 bases and 5 bases, with 8 bases remaining between them. The DNA for the CDR3 is TGCAGCGTGGGGGGTGATCAGCCCCAGCATTTT. Its protein product is CSVGGDQPQHF.

The chain combines TRBV15 with TRBJ2-1; D unclear. The germline V gene encodes CDR1 LNHNV and CDR2 YYDKDF (reference sequence). The CDR3 length is 11 residues. V lost 1 base and J lost 14, with 9 bases in between. CDR3 amino acids: CATSRGESEFF. For the CDR3, the DNA is TGTGCCACCAGCAGAGGTGAGAGTGAGTTCTTC.

The chain employs TRBV10-3 and TRBJ2-7; D remains unclear. V gave up 4 bases and J gave up 0 bases, with 4 bases separating them. CDR1 is ENHRY, CDR2 SYGVKD, per germline. The CDR3 length is 12 residues. CDR3 region: CAISAYSYEQYF. CDR3 bases: TGTGCCATCAGTGCTTACTCCTACGAGCAGTACTTC.

This rearrangement joins TRBV18 to TRBJ2-2; possible D gene TRBD1, 6 bases. The CDR3 loop spans 17 amino acids. Germline V gives CDR1 KGHSH, CDR2 LQKENI. With 0 bases removed from V and 0 bases from J, the gap between germline ends came to 11 bases. CDR3 nucleotide sequence: TGTGCCAGCTCACCACCGATTACAGGGACGAACACCGGGGAGCTGTTTTTT. Residues: CASSPPITGTNTGELFF.

This chain links TRBV7-9 with TRBJ1-5; tentative D call: TRBD1 (6 bases). Germline V lookup: CDR1 SEHNR, CDR2 FQNEAQ (reference sequence). The CDR3 covers 15 residues. V dropped 1 base and J dropped 7 bases, with 14 bases sitting between them. In DNA form, the CDR3 reads TGTGCCAGCAGCTTAGGTCGGGGTAGGGGGCAGCCCCAGCATTTT. As protein: CASSLGRGRGQPQHF.

The gene calls are TRBV11-2 and TRBJ2-7, with 15 bases aligning to TRBD2. After removal of 3 bases from V and 1 base from J, the junction contained 7 bases not matched to a gene. CDR1 is SGHAT, CDR2 FQNNGV, per germline. The CDR3 spans 18 residues. Written as DNA, the CDR3 is TGTGCCAGCAGCTTTCCGGGACTAGCGGGAGGCTTATCCTACGAGCAGTACTTC. The encoded protein is CASSFPGLAGGLSYEQYF.